This T cell receptor beta chain was sequenced during a study of T cells in Graves' hyperthyroidism and ophthalmopathy. This clonotype occurred many times. What was amplified from RNA transcripts were TCR beta CDR3 regions. An initial round of RT-PCR targeting the TCR CDR3 relied on the HTBI primer set. TCRdb recomputed calls from the multiplex PCR reads with MiXCR, one row per CDR3 protein. The sample carries approximately 300,000 distinct CDR3 sequences, 17% recorded once. The V gene's germline CDR1 is MDHEN and CDR2 SYDVKM. The CDR3 loop spans 16 amino acids. The V end lost 4 bases, the J end lost 3 bases, and 19 bases lay between the germline ends.

This sequence originates from a woman aged 60 to 75 with Graves' ophthalmopathy. The chain uses TRBV28 and TRBJ2-7, with D possibly being TRBD1 (6 bases). The sequencing input was blood. CDR3 loop: CASSSSRAGENYEQYF. The CDR3 nucleotides read TGTGCCAGCAGTTCCTCCAGGGCAGGGGAGAACTACGAGCAGTACTTC.